This T cell receptor (beta chain) derives from a study of blood T cells in healthy people across ages. This clonotype was seen only a few times. Germline CDR1 reads DFQATT; CDR2 reads SNEGSKA (reference sequence). The CDR3 loop spans 13 amino acids. V lost 1 base to trimming and J lost 6 bases, with 9 bases between them. It was with a sample-barcoded 5' primer and a J-beta primer mix that a second PCR of roughly 6 to 12 cycles was run. Via MiXCR, TCRdb re-called the 5' RACE reads, giving one row per CDR3 protein. Altogether approximately 780,000 distinct CDR3 sequences are present, roughly 24% being singletons, with the ten largest covering 3%. These same records also appear under a second study, on T cells of mothers and their children.

The chain has TRBV20-1 and TRBJ2-2, with D unresolved. The material sequenced was blood. The sequence derives from a boy younger than 18 in good health. CDR3 region: CSARGGPSGELFF. CDR3 nucleotides: TGCAGTGCTAGAGGTGGGCCGTCCGGGGAGCTGTTTTTT.